The clone carrying this T cell receptor (beta chain) was observed at least ten times. Antigen: not known. This record comes from a study of blood T cells in healthy people across ages. Study outcomes and limitations: What prevented conclusive comparison of naive and antigen-experienced cells was that PBMCs were unsorted.

Alongside a J-beta primer mix, a sample-barcoded 5' primer served in a second PCR lasting 7 to 11 cycles. Each cDNA molecule received a tag from a template-switch adaptor that had 12 random nucleotides. One entry per CDR3 protein results from TCRdb running MiXCR on the 5' RACE reads. Of approximately 680,000 distinct CDR3 sequences listed, about 32% are singletons. Germline-derived CDR1 and CDR2 are SGHTA and FQGTGA. V shed 2 bases and J shed 7 bases, with 9 bases lying between them. CDR3 length: 14 residues. Donation came from healthy Caucasian individuals in Russia who were aged roughly 6 to 95. The authors extracted at least 5.5 micrograms of total RNA per sample.

The sequence was obtained from a woman aged 80 or older in good health. The V and J genes are TRBV7-3 and TRBJ1-6; D is perhaps TRBD1 (5 bases). Material: blood. CDR3 bases: TGTGCCAGCAGCTTAGGGGGGACGAATTCACCCCTCCACTTT. Amino acids: CASSLGGTNSPLHF.